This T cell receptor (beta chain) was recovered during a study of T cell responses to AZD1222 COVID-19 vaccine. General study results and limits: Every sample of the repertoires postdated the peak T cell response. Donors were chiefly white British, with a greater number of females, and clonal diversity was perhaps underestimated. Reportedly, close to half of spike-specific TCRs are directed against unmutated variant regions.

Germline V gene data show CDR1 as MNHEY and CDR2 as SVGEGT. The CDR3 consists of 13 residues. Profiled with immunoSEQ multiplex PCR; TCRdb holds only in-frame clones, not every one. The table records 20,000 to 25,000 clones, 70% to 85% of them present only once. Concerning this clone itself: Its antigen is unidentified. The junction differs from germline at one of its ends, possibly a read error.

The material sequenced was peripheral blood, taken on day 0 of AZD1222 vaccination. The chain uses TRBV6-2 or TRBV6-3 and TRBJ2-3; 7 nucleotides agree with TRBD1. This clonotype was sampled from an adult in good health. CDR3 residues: CASSYFGTATQYF. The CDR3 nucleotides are TGTGCCAGCAGTTACTTCGGGACAGCTACGCAGTATTTT.